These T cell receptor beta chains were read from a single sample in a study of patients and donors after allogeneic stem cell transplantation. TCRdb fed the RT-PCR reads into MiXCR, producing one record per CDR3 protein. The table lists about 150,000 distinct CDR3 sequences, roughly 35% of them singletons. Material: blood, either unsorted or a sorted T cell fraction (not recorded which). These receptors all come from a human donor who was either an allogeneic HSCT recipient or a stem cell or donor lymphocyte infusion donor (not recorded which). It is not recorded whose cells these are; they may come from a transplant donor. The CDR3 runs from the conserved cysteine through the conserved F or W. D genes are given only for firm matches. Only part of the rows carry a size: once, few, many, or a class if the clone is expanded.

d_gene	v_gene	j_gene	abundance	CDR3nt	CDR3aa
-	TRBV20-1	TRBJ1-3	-	TGCAGTGCTAGGGCTCCATATGACAACTCTGGAAACACCATATATTTT	CSARAPYDNSGNTIYF
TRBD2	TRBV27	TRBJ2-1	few	TGTGCCAGCAGTTCCTCGTTAGGTAGCGGGGGTCTGGTTGAGCAGTTCTTC	CASSSSLGSGGLVEQFF
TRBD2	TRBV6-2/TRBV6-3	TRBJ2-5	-	TGTGCCAGCAGTTATGGGAGGGTCTCAGAGACCCAGTACTTC	CASSYGRVSETQYF
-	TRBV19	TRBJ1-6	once	TGTGCCAGTACTTCCATGCCCCTTATTTCACCCCTCCACTTT	CASTSMPLISPLHF
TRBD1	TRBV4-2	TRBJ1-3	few	TGTGCCAGCAGCCAGGACAGGGTCTCTGGAAACACCATATATTTT	CASSQDRVSGNTIYF
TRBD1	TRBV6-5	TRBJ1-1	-	TGTGCCAGCAGGATACAGGGGATGAACACTGAAGCTTTCTTT	CASRIQGMNTEAFF
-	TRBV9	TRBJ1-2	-	TGTGCCAGCAGCGAAAGGGGGTCCGACTATGGCTACACCTTC	CASSERGSDYGYTF
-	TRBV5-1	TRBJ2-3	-	TGCGCCAGCAGCTACTTCGGACGTGAGATGGAGTATTTT	CASSYFGREMEYF
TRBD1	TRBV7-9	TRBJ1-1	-	TGTGCCAGCAGCTGGGTAGGGGACAGCACTGAAGCTTTCTTT	CASSWVGDSTEAFF
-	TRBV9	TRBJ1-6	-	TGTGCCAGCAGCGACCCGGACAGACAAGGAATCGATTCACCCCTCCACTTT	CASSDPDRQGIDSPLHF
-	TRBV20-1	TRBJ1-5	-	TGCAGTGCTCCGATTAGGAGACCCCTTAGCAATCAGCCCCAGCATTTT	CSAPIRRPLSNQPQHF
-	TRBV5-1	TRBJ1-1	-	TGCGCCAGCAGCTTCGATGGGACGAGGGGGACTGAAGCTTTCTTT	CASSFDGTRGTEAFF
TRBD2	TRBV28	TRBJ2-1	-	TGTGCCAGCAGTTTCGGGGGGGGAGATGAGCAGTTCTTC	CASSFGGGDEQFF
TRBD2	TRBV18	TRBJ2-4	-	TGTGCCAGCTCACCACCGGGTAGCGGGAACATTCAGTACTTC	CASSPPGSGNIQYF
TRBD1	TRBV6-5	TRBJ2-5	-	TGTGCCAGCAGCGCCGGGACAGGGGGTTTTGAGACCCAGTACTTC	CASSAGTGGFETQYF
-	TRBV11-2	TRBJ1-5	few	TGTGCCAGCAGCTCTAGTGGGGGCAGACAGCCCCAGCATTTT	CASSSSGGRQPQHF
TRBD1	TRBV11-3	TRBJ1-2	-	TGTGCCAGCAGCTTTCGGGCCGGGACAGCGAAAATCTATGGCTACACCTTC	CASSFRAGTAKIYGYTF
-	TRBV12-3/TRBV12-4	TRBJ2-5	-	TGTGCCAGCAGGCCCTCGGGGGAAGAGACCCAGTACTTC	CASRPSGEETQYF
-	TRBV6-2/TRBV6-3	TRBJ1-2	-	TGTGCCAGCAGCGGACAGTTCTATGGCTACACCTTC	CASSGQFYGYTF
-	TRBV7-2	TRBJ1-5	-	TGTGCCAGTCTTCCCGTAGGGGCGGATAATCAGCCCCAGCATTTT	CASLPVGADNQPQHF
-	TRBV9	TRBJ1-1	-	TGTGCCAGCAGCGTAAACCCCGGTCTGCCCACTGAAGCTTTCTTT	CASSVNPGLPTEAFF
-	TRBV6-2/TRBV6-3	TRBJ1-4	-	TGTGCCACCAGAAGATTGGACCGAGAAAAACTGTTTTTT	CATRRLDREKLFF
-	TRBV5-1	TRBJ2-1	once	TGCGCCAGCAGCCCACTCCCTCTCGGGATTGAGCAGTTCTTC	CASSPLPLGIEQFF
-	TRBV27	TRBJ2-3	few	TGTGCCAGCAGTTTATCAGGCGGGTCAGATACGCAGTATTTT	CASSLSGGSDTQYF
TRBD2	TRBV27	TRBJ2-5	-	TGTGCCAGCAGTCCCCTTTGGACTAGCGGGGTTCAAGAGACCCAGTACTTC	CASSPLWTSGVQETQYF
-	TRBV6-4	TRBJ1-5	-	TGTGCCAGCAGGACAGGACAGAGTAATCAGCCCCAGCATTTT	CASRTGQSNQPQHF
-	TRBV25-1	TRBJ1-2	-	TGTGCCAGCAGTACACAGCAATTCTTTGGCTACACCTTC	CASSTQQFFGYTF
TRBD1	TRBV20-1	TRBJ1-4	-	TGCAGTGCCACGCCCGGACAGGGGACTAATGAAAAACTGTTTTTT	CSATPGQGTNEKLFF
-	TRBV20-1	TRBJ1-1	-	TGCAGTGCTGTGAGGCAGGGGATCACTGAAGCTTTCTTT	CSAVRQGITEAFF
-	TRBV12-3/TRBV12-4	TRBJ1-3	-	TGTGCCAGCAGTTGGGATGGAAACACCATATATTTT	CASSWDGNTIYF
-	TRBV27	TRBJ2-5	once	TGTGCCAGCAGGCAAGGGGCGCTCTTTCAAGAGACCCAGTACTTC	CASRQGALFQETQYF
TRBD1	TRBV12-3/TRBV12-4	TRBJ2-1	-	TGTGCCAGCAGTTTGTACAGGGGAATAGACAATGAGCAGTTCTTC	CASSLYRGIDNEQFF
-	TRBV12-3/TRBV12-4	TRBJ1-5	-	TGTGCCAGCAGTTTTTCGCGGCAGCCCCAGCATTTT	CASSFSRQPQHF
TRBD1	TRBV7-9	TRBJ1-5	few	TGTGCCAGCAGCCCCCGACAGGGATGGTACAATCAGCCCCAGCATTTT	CASSPRQGWYNQPQHF
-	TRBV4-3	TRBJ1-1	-	TGCGCCAGCAGCCAATACGGGAGGGGAACTGAAGCTTTCTTT	CASSQYGRGTEAFF
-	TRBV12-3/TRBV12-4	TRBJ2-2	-	TGTGCCAGCACCCAAAGGGGGGGGCGGGGCCTTTACCAGGAGCTGTTTTTT	CASTQRGGRGLYQELFF
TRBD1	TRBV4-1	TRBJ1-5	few	TGCGCCAGCAGCCCGTCCCGGACAGGGCGGCGAAGCAATCAGCCCCAGCATTTT	CASSPSRTGRRSNQPQHF
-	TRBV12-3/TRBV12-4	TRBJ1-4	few	TGTGCCAGCAGTTTTAAGGCGGCCCATGAAAAACTGTTTTTT	CASSFKAAHEKLFF
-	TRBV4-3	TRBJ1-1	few	TGCGCCAGCAGCCAAATTCACCAGGGTGTCGCTGAAGCTTTCTTT	CASSQIHQGVAEAFF
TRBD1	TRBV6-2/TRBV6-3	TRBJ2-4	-	TGTGCCAGCAGACGCGCCGGGACAGGGGAAGTCATTCAGTACTTC	CASRRAGTGEVIQYF
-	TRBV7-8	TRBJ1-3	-	TGTGCCAGCAGCTTAGCGGGTTTCAAGTCCTCTGGAAACACCATATATTTT	CASSLAGFKSSGNTIYF
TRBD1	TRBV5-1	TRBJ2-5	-	TGCGCCAGCAGCTCTCCGGGACAGGGGGTCTTGTTGGAGACCCAGTACTTC	CASSSPGQGVLLETQYF
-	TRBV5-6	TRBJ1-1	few	TGTGCCAGCAGCTTCGGACTCTCCCACACTGAAGCTTTCTTT	CASSFGLSHTEAFF
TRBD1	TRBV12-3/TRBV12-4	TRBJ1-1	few	TGTGCCAGCAGTTTAGTCGGGACAGGGAACACTGAAGCTTTCTTT	CASSLVGTGNTEAFF
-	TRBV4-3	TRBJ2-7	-	TGCGCCAGCAGCCAGTCTAGTGGCTACGAGCAGTACTTC	CASSQSSGYEQYF
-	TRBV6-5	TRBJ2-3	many	TGTGCCAGCACTCAGCCAACAGGGTCTAATACGCAGTATTTT	CASTQPTGSNTQYF
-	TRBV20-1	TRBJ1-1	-	TGCAGTGCTCATAACACTGAAGCTTTCTTT	CSAHNTEAFF
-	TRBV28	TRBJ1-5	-	TGTGCCAGCAGTTTAACAGGACGGATCAATCAGCCCCAGCATTTT	CASSLTGRINQPQHF
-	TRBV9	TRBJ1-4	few	TGTGCCAGCAGCGTATCGACAAGCACTAATGAAAAACTGTTTTTT	CASSVSTSTNEKLFF
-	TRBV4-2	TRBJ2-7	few	TGTGCCAGCAGCCAAGGCCATGGACTTTTGAGCTCCTACGAGCAGTACTTC	CASSQGHGLLSSYEQYF
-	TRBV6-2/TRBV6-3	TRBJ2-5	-	TGTGCCAGCAGTTACCTAACGGATGAAGAGACCCAGTACTTC	CASSYLTDEETQYF
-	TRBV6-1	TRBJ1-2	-	TGTGCCAGCACCGTAGGGGCTAACTATGGCTACACCTTC	CASTVGANYGYTF